Below, 16 T cell receptor beta chains from the same sample are listed, as sequenced in a study of T cell repertoires in cytomegalovirus infection. MiXCR was run by TCRdb on the reads, yielding one entry per CDR3 protein. The repertoire consists of 450,000 to 600,000 distinct CDR3 sequences, with roughly a third occurring once and the leading ten covering under 20%. Their antigens are not known. Here the sequenced sample was cultured PBMCs, taken from culture after CMV antigen stimulation. Every receptor here comes from a human donor in good health (CMV status not recorded). Some clones in this sample may be carry-over from other donors' samples.

This clonotype has a single count. The rearrangement joins TRBV4-3 to TRBJ1-5; TRBD1 matches 7 bases. The germline V gene encodes CDR1 LGHNA and CDR2 YSLEER. V lost 2 bases and J lost 2; bases outside the gene matches: 3. The CDR3 extends over 15 amino acids. The CDR3 DNA sequence: TGCGCCAGCAGCCAAACCACAGGGGGCAATCAGCCCCAGCATTTT. This sequence encodes CASSQTTGGNQPQHF.

The chain couples TRBV12-3 or TRBV12-4 to TRBJ1-4; D might be TRBD1 (5 bases). The CDR3 length is 13 residues. The V gene lost 6 bases and the J gene lost 6 bases, with 11 bases spanning the gap. CDR3 amino acids: CASSFLGDEKLFF. In DNA form, the CDR3 reads TGTGCCAGCAGCTTCCTGGGGGATGAAAAACTGTTTTTT.

The V and J genes are TRBV14 and TRBJ2-1; 7 bases align to TRBD1. V dropped 5 bases and J dropped 4; count of bases not matched to a gene: 8. Germline CDR1 is SGHDN and CDR2 is FVKESK. The CDR3 has 15 residues. The CDR3 DNA sequence: TGTGCCAGCAGCTCCAGACAGGGAATATACAATGAGCAGTTCTTC. Amino acids: CASSSRQGIYNEQFF.

The V gene is TRBV19, the J gene TRBJ1-5, with TRBD1 identical over 8 bases. Germline V gene data show CDR1 as LNHDA and CDR2 as SQIVND (reference sequence). The junction had 10 bases not matched to a gene; V was cut back by 8 bases and J by 4 bases. This CDR3 has 15 amino acids. The DNA of the CDR3 is TGTGCCAGTGTGGATAGACAGGGGACAAATCAGCCCCAGCATTTT. This encodes CASVDRQGTNQPQHF. The full variable domain, its missing parts supplied by reference TRBV19 and TRBJ1-5, is DGGITQSPKYLFRKEGQNVTLSCEQNLNHDAMYWYRQDPGQGLRLIYYSQIVNDFQKGDIAEGYSVSREKKESFPLTVTSAQKNPTAFYLCASVDRQGTNQPQHFGDGTRLSIL.

This clonotype was picked up a small number of times. The chain has TRBV28 and TRBJ1-1; no clear D gene. The CDR3 extends over 14 amino acids. Trimming cost V 1 base and J 0 bases, with 6 bases left between them. Germline V gives CDR1 MDHEN, CDR2 SYDVKM. The CDR3 here is CASSLYSMNTEAFF. For the CDR3, the DNA is TGTGCCAGCAGTTTATATTCCATGAACACTGAAGCTTTCTTT. Full variable domain (rest looked up from reference TRBV28 and TRBJ1-1): DVKVTQSSRYLVKRTGEKVFLECVQDMDHENMFWYRQDPGLGLRLIYFSYDVKMKEKGDIPEGYSVSREKKERFSLILESASTNQTSMYLCASSLYSMNTEAFFGQGTRLTVV.

This clonotype was seen repeatedly, ten times or more. The gene calls are TRBV6-2 or TRBV6-3 and TRBJ2-7; D call uncertain. Germline V gene data show CDR1 as MNHEY and CDR2 as SVGEGT. Trimming removed 3 bases from V and 2 bases from J, with 8 bases in between. The CDR3 is 13 amino acids. The CDR3 DNA reads TGTGCCAGCAGTTATGCGGAAGCCTACGAGCAGTACGTC. It is translated as CASSYAEAYEQYV.

V is TRBV7-2 and J is TRBJ2-1, with 10 bases that match TRBD2. The CDR3 has 15 residues. CDR1 SGHTA and CDR2 FQGNSA come from the germline V gene. V gave up 4 bases and J gave up 6 bases; unmatched junction bases: 6. CDR3 amino acids: CASSYRRLAGNEQFF. In DNA, the CDR3 is TGTGCCAGCAGCTATCGGAGACTAGCGGGCAATGAGCAGTTCTTC.

The rearrangement links TRBV7-9 to TRBJ2-1, with TRBD2 as a possible D gene (5 bases). CDR3 length equals 17 residues. The germline gives CDR1 SEHNR, CDR2 FQNEAQ (reference sequence). V lost 2 bases and J lost 5, with 19 bases in between. The CDR3 DNA reads as TGTGCCAGCAGCTTAACACTACTAGTTAACCTCCACAATGAGCAGTTCTTC. Translation: CASSLTLLVNLHNEQFF.

The rearrangement uses TRBV7-9 and TRBJ2-1; D may be TRBD1 (5 bases). Trimming took off 2 bases at V and 4 bases at J, with 12 bases between the two ends. This CDR3 has 15 amino acids. CDR1 is SEHNR and CDR2 is FQNEAQ in the germline V gene (reference sequence). CDR3 in amino acids: CASSLLQGEYNEQFF. CDR3 sequence (DNA): TGTGCCAGCAGCTTATTACAAGGGGAATACAATGAGCAGTTCTTC.

On this clonotype itself: At one boundary the junction diverges from the germline segment, which might be a read error. The V call is TRBV7-9, the J call TRBJ1-5; 9 bases map to TRBD1. The CDR3 is made up of 20 amino acids. From germline, CDR1 is SEHNR and CDR2 FQNEAQ (reference sequence). The CDR3 sequence is CASSLVGGTGNNPLNRPQHF. As DNA, the CDR3 is TGTGCCAGCAGCTTAGTAGGCGGGACAGGGAACAACCCTCTCAATCGGCCCCAGCATTTT.

The V and J genes are TRBV3-1 and TRBJ2-1; 11 bases are shared with TRBD2. The CDR3 spans 16 residues. Germline values: CDR1 LGHDT, CDR2 YNNKEL (reference sequence). J lost 4 bases, V lost 4 bases, and 6 bases had no gene match. The CDR3 loop reads CASSRVTSGGYNEQFF. CDR3 nucleotide sequence: TGTGCCAGCAGCCGGGTCACTAGCGGGGGATACAATGAGCAGTTCTTC.

This chain connects TRBV6-8 to TRBJ1-1; D might be TRBD1 (5 bases). Trimming removed 4 bases from V and 1 base from J, with 10 bases in between. This CDR3 comprises 14 residues. CDR1 and CDR2 from the germline V gene are MNHGY and SAAAGT. The DNA for the CDR3 is TGTGCCAGCAGTTCGACTGGGACGAACACTGAAGCTTTCTTT. Its translation is CASSSTGTNTEAFF.

This clonotype was detected many times. This chain links TRBV7-2 with TRBJ2-3, with D perhaps TRBD2 (5 bases). There are 15 residues in the CDR3. Trimming stripped 7 bases from V and 4 bases from J, with 18 bases between. Germline lookup yields CDR1 SGHTA and CDR2 FQGNSA. CDR3 bases: TGTGCCAGCAAGCAATGGCCACTAGAAGCAGATACGCAGTATTTT. Encoded protein: CASKQWPLEADTQYF.

In this sample, this clonotype turned up a few times. This chain links TRBV28 with TRBJ2-5; 13 bases are shared with TRBD2. V shed 2 bases, J shed 1 base, and the junction held 4 bases outside the gene matches. Germline V gene lookup returns CDR1 MDHEN and CDR2 SYDVKM. The CDR3 contains 17 residues. CDR3 amino acids: CASSLRGTSGIQETQYF. The CDR3, as DNA: TGTGCCAGCAGTTTACGAGGGACTAGCGGGATCCAAGAGACCCAGTACTTC.

V is TRBV7-3 and J is TRBJ2-1; TRBD1 matches at 9 bases. Germline loops: CDR1 SGHTA, CDR2 FQGTGA. This CDR3 contains 15 residues. After removal of 3 bases from V and 9 bases from J, the junction contained 9 bases not matched to a gene. Written as DNA, the CDR3 is TGTGCCAGCAGCTTCCAAGCCGGGACAGGGTTTGAGCAGTTCTTC. Amino acids: CASSFQAGTGFEQFF.

Regarding this clonotype: This may be a read error: a much more frequent sequence differs by one nucleotide. The V gene is TRBV7-2, the J gene TRBJ1-5, with TRBD1 identical over 9 bases. The germline CDR1 and CDR2 sequences are SGHTA and FQGNSA. The junction had 6 bases not matched to a gene; V was cut back by 1 base and J by 8 bases. The CDR3 sequence is 15 residues long. CDR3 sequence: CASSLDGTGNKPQHF. The CDR3, as DNA: TGTGCCAGCAGCTTAGATGGGACAGGGAATAAGCCCCAGCATTTT.